This TCR beta chain was identified in a study of blood T cell repertoires in COVID-19. Across the study: COVID-19 samples from acute and convalescent phases originated in the United States, Italy and Spain. Nucleic acid was either cDNA or gDNA, and it came from T cells, B-cell-depleted T cells, or PBMCs.

In the study's own analysis: Reference gene primer amplification yielded estimated nucleated cell counts. Produced via immunoSEQ multiplex PCR; TCRdb's table is partial and in-frame only. V and J calls plus clone size are reproduced from that table; the DNA served to infer D and trimming. The sample carries a few hundred thousand clones, approximately 82% recorded once. Germline CDR1 and CDR2: MNHNY and SVGAGI (reference sequence). This CDR3 spans 16 amino acids. J lost 3 bases, V lost 4 bases, and 7 bases had no gene match. Source material: peripheral blood. The receptor was derived from a woman aged 18-29 years with acute or convalescent COVID-19. This rearrangement joins TRBV6-6 to TRBJ2-1, with TRBD2 matching over 9 bases. For the CDR3, the DNA is TGTGCCAGCAGTTCTCCCCAGACTAGCGGCTACAATGAGCAGTTCTTC. It yields the protein CASSSPQTSGYNEQFF.